The 13 T cell receptor beta chains presented below share a single source sample, sequenced in a study of identical twins. TCRdb re-called the 5' RACE reads through MiXCR, storing one row per CDR3 protein. The sample has some 500,000 distinct CDR3 sequences; around 14% are singletons. The sample was also reused in another study, on yellow fever vaccine responses in identical twins.

Sequencing input: CD4+ T cells sorted from blood. All receptors derive from a woman in her late teens or twenties in good health.

This clonotype was picked up a small number of times. The V and J genes are TRBV20-1 and TRBJ2-4; TRBD2 is a possible D gene (6 bases). The CDR3 covers 14 residues. The V end was cut by 0 bases, the J end by 0 bases, with 6 bases between. CDR1 is DFQATT and CDR2 is SNEGSKA in the germline V gene (reference sequence). The CDR3 nucleotides read TGCAGTGCTAGAGAGCGGGGAGCCAAAAACATTCAGTACTTC. Encoded protein: CSARERGAKNIQYF.

There are a few counts of this clonotype. The chain recombines TRBV5-1 with TRBJ2-7; D is unresolved. Germline V gene data show CDR1 as SGHRS and CDR2 as YFSETQ. The V and J ends lost 4 bases and 4 bases respectively, with 9 bases between them. The CDR3 consists of 12 residues. As DNA, the CDR3 is TGCGCCAGCAGCCGAACCCAATACGAGCAGTACTTC. This translates into CASSRTQYEQYF.

Only a few counts were recorded for this clonotype. The chain couples TRBV6-5 to TRBJ1-6, with a weak D call TRBD1 (6 bases). Germline V CDR1 and CDR2: MNHEY, SVGAGI. The V end was cut by 4 bases, the J end by 6 bases, with 13 bases between. The CDR3 consists of 15 residues. CDR3 residues: CASSSGQLLNSPLHF. CDR3 nucleotide sequence: TGTGCCAGCAGTTCAGGACAGCTTCTTAATTCACCCCTCCACTTT.

This clonotype showed up just a few times. The V gene is TRBV5-6, the J gene TRBJ2-7, with a tentative D call TRBD2 (6 bases). The ends were cut back, 4 bases at V and 4 bases at J, with 15 bases in the middle. The CDR3 spans 14 residues. Per the germline V gene, CDR1 is SGHDT and CDR2 is YYEEEE. CDR3 DNA sequence: TGTGCCAGCAGCGATGGACTATTTAGGTACGAGCAGTACTTC. Its translation: CASSDGLFRYEQYF.

The J gene is TRBJ1-1, the V gene TRBV7-9, with a possible D match to TRBD1 (6 bases). Germline V CDR1 and CDR2: SEHNR, FQNEAQ (reference sequence). The CDR3 totals 16 residues. V dropped 1 base and J dropped 5 bases, with 17 bases sitting between them. Written as DNA, the CDR3 is TGTGCCAGCAGCTTAGAGAGGGGGAAGGCGGGGACTGAAGCTTTCTTT. Translating gives CASSLERGKAGTEAFF.

The rearrangement joins TRBV3-1 to TRBJ2-5, with 14 nucleotides matching TRBD2. Germline CDR1 LGHDT, CDR2 YNNKEL (reference sequence). The CDR3 totals 19 residues. V lost 1 base, J lost 5 bases, and 12 bases stayed unmatched. CDR3 nucleotides: TGTGCCAGCAGCCAAGGGGCTCAAGGACTAGCGGGGGGCCCCGAGACCCAGTACTTC. Its translation is CASSQGAQGLAGGPETQYF.

Only a few counts were recorded for this clonotype. The CDR3 spells CASTPVSSYNEQFF. The CDR3 DNA sequence: TGTGCCAGCACTCCGGTCAGCTCCTACAATGAGCAGTTCTTC. This rearrangement joins TRBV6-1 to TRBJ2-1; D not certain. CDR3 size: 14 residues. Germline V gene data show CDR1 as MNHNS and CDR2 as SASEGT. V was clipped by 7 bases and J by 0 bases, with 10 bases between them.

In DNA form, the CDR3 reads TGTGCCAGCAGTTACCCCATAATAGCGGGAGGGGTGCGTCACGAGCAGTACTTC. Encoded protein: CASSYPIIAGGVRHEQYF. The chain links TRBV6-2 or TRBV6-3 to TRBJ2-7; 11 nucleotides agree with TRBD2. After removal of 2 bases from V and 5 bases from J, the junction contained 14 bases not matched to a gene. The CDR3 has 18 residues. Germline V CDR1 and CDR2: MNHEY, SVGEGT.

This clonotype was seen only a few times. V and J are TRBV21-1 and TRBJ2-7; TRBD2 is the table's D call and was not checked against the DNA. TRBV21-1 is reported as a pseudogene. CDR3 length: 16 residues. The CDR3 nucleotides read TGTGCCCGCGGAGGGCGGTCGGGTCCAGATTCCGTCGAGCAGTACTTC. It translates to CARGGRSGPDSVEQYF.

This clonotype was seen at least ten times. The chain couples TRBV10-2 to TRBJ2-3, with a possible D match to TRBD1 (5 bases). CDR1 and CDR2 from the germline V gene are WSHSY and SAAADI. The V end was cut by 3 bases, the J end by 0 bases, with 10 bases between. This CDR3 comprises 15 residues. CDR3 DNA sequence: TGCGCCAGCAGTGAAGACAGATCTAGCACAGATACGCAGTATTTT. Its protein product is CASSEDRSSTDTQYF.

The CDR3 bases are TGTGCCATCAGCCCGGGACAGGATAATTCACCCCTCCACTTT. It specifies CAISPGQDNSPLHF. This chain connects TRBV10-3 to TRBJ1-6, with TRBD1 matching over 8 bases. V shed 6 bases and J 5 bases; nucleotides not matched to a gene: 3. The CDR3 spans 14 residues. Per germline, CDR1 ENHRY and CDR2 SYGVKD.

This clonotype was observed a few times. This sequence joins TRBV6-1 and TRBJ2-3; TRBD2 aligns across 11 bases. The germline CDR1 and CDR2 sequences are MNHNS and SASEGT. The CDR3 has 15 residues. After removal of 10 bases from V and 2 bases from J, the junction contained 8 bases not matched to a gene. This CDR3 is CATTLAGGPTDTQYF. The CDR3 DNA reads as TGTGCCACGACCTTAGCGGGAGGGCCCACAGATACGCAGTATTTT.

The rearrangement links TRBV29-1 to TRBJ2-7, with D possibly matching TRBD2 (7 bases). CDR1 and CDR2 from the germline V gene are SQVTM and ANQGSEA. Deletions cut 6 bases from V and 1 base from J, with 16 bases between. CDR3 length equals 14 residues. CDR3: CSVSAGAPSYEQYF. The CDR3 DNA reads TGCAGCGTGTCCGCGGGGGCCCCATCCTACGAGCAGTACTTC.